The present TCR beta chain was sequenced within a study of preoperative IRX-2 immunotherapy in early breast cancer. Generated by immunoSEQ multiplex PCR, the TCRdb table keeps only in-frame clones and is missing some. This sample has tens of thousands of clones, with 82% found just once. CDR3 length: 15 amino acids. As for treatment: preoperative locoregional IRX-2 cytokine immunotherapy. Patients received preoperative, locoregional IRX-2 cytokine immunotherapy in a phase Ib study. This receptor was identified in a human donor with breast cancer. The sample here was taken from a patient treated with IRX-2 immunotherapy. The chain combines TRBV7-5 with TRBJ1-1. TRBV7-5 is an annotated pseudogene. The CDR3 reads CASRHNSGGGTEAFF. CDR3 DNA: TGTGCCAGCAGACATAACTCCGGGGGGGGAACTGAAGCTTTCTTT.